This TCR beta chain was retrieved from a study of technical replicates of blood from several donors. The table came from immunoSEQ multiplex PCR; TCRdb's copy has only in-frame clones and leaves some out. This sample has fewer than 90,000 clones, with 93% found just once. Germline V CDR1 and CDR2: MGHRA, YSYEKL. The CDR3 contains 19 residues. Concerning this clone itself: At one of its ends the junction is not consistent with the germline gene, which may arise from a read error.

The chain joins TRBV4-1 to TRBJ2-4, with 8 bases that match TRBD1. The specimen sequenced was T cells isolated from PBMCs. The clonotype originates from a human donor in good health. In nucleotides, the CDR3 is TGCGCCAGCAGCCAATGGACTTGGGACCAGGGGGCCAATACGAAGGTTCAATACTTC. It encodes CASSQWTWDQGANTKVQYF.